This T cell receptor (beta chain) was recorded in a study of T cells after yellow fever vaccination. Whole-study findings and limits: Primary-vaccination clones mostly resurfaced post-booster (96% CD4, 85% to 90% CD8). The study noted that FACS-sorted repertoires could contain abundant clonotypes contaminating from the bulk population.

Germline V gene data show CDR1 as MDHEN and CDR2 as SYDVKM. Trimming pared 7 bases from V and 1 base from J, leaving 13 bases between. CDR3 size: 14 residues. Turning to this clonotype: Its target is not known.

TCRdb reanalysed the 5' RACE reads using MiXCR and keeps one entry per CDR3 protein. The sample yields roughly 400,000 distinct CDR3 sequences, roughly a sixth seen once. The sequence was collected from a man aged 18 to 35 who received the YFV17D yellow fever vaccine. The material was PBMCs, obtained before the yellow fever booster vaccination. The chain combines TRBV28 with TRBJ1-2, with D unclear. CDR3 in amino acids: CASKEGGNNYGYTF. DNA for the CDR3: TGTGCCAGCAAGGAGGGTGGTAATAACTATGGCTACACCTTC.